This T cell receptor beta chain originates from a study of control samples from healthy donors and cancer patients. This table comes from immunoSEQ multiplex PCR, and its TCRdb copy is limited to in-frame clones, with some not included. Of approximately 110,000 clones listed, approximately 89% are singletons. Sequencing was performed on blood. This TCR was sampled from a young woman in good health.

The CDR3 is CATSDPGRAYGYTF. Written as DNA, the CDR3 is TGTGCCACCAGCGACCCGGGACGGGCCTATGGCTACACCTTC. The J gene is TRBJ1-2, the V gene TRBV24-1, with TRBD1 as a possible D gene (5 bases). The CDR3 runs to 14 residues. V lost 7 bases and J 4 bases, leaving 15 bases between the germline ends. Per the germline V gene, CDR1 is KGHDR and CDR2 is SFDVKD.